This T cell receptor beta chain was observed in a study of blood T cell repertoires in COVID-19. Per germline, CDR1 SGHNT and CDR2 YENEEA. Trimming cost V 5 bases and J 2 bases, with 15 bases left between them. This CDR3 spans 15 amino acids. Sequencing used immunoSEQ multiplex PCR; TCRdb keeps in-frame clones, though not all of them. The sample has about 180,000 clones, 86% seen once. Sequenced material: peripheral blood. The chain employs TRBV11-3 and TRBJ1-2, with D tentatively TRBD1 (5 bases). This receptor was taken from a woman in her 30s with active or convalescent COVID-19. Written as DNA, the CDR3 is TGTGCCAGCAGCACCGGGGGGTGGCGGAACTATGGCTACACCTTC. It codes for CASSTGGWRNYGYTF.